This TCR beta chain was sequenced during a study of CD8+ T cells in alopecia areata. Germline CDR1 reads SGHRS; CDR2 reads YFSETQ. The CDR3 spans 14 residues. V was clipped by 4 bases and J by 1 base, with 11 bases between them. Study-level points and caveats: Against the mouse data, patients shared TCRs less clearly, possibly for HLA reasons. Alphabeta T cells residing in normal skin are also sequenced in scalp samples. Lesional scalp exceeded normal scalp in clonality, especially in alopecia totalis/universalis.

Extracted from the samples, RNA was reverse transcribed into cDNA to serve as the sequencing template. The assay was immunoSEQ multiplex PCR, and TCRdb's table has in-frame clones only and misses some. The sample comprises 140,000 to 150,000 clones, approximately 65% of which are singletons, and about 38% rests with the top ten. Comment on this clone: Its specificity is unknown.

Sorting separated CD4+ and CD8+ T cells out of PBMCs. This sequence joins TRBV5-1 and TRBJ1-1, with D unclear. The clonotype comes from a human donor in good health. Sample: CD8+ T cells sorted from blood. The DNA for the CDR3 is TGCGCCAGCAGCCCTACAAAGCCGAACACTGAAGCTTTCTTT. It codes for CASSPTKPNTEAFF.